The 7 T cell receptor beta chains below all came from one sample that was sequenced in a study of breast tumors, draining lymph nodes, adjacent tissues. TCRdb re-called the multiplex PCR reads with MiXCR, one entry per CDR3 protein. The sample holds tens of thousands of distinct CDR3 sequences; under 30% are singletons and the top ten take 8%. The sample comprised breast tumor tissue. The origin of the receptors is a female donor with breast cancer. Some clones in this sample may be carry-over from other donors' samples.

In this sample, this clonotype is medium-sized. V is TRBV12-3 or TRBV12-4 and J is TRBJ2-2, with 9 bases fitting TRBD2. After removal of 1 base from V and 0 bases from J, the junction contained 6 bases not matched to a gene. The CDR3 totals 18 residues. In nucleotides, the CDR3 is TGTGCCAGCAGTTTAGGACTAGCGGCAATCGCGAACACCGGGGAGCTGTTTTTT. Its protein product is CASSLGLAAIANTGELFF.

Ten or more counts support this clonotype. The chain employs TRBV6-5 and TRBJ1-4; D gene ambiguous. Trimming took off 7 bases at V and 7 bases at J, with 19 bases between the two ends. This CDR3 contains 15 residues. CDR1 and CDR2 (germline): MNHEY, SVGAGI. CDR3 residues: CASTMSPGGGEKLFF. DNA for the CDR3: TGTGCCAGCACCATGAGTCCAGGAGGCGGTGAAAAACTGTTTTTT.

J is TRBJ2-1 and V is TRBV6-2 or TRBV6-3; 9 bases align to TRBD1. V was clipped by 8 bases and J by 4 bases; unmatched bases: 0. In germline, CDR1 is MNHEY, CDR2 SVGEGT. The CDR3 is 12 residues long. CDR3 nucleotides: TGTGCCAGCGGGACAGGGTACAATGAGCAGTTCTTC. This translates into CASGTGYNEQFF.

At least ten counts were recorded for this clonotype. The chain is built from TRBV10-2 and TRBJ2-7; tentatively, D is TRBD1 (5 bases). Trimming shortened V by 7 bases and J by 3 bases, and 13 bases separated the two germline ends. Germline V gene data show CDR1 as WSHSY and CDR2 as SAAADI. The CDR3 length is 13 residues. This CDR3 is CASTGLRDYEQYF. DNA for the CDR3: TGCGCCAGCACAGGGCTTAGAGACTACGAGCAGTACTTC.

There are many counts of this clonotype. The rearrangement joins TRBV20-1 to TRBJ2-7; D gene ambiguous. The length of the CDR3 is 14 residues. The V gene lost 6 bases and the J gene lost 1 base, with 16 bases spanning the gap. CDR1 is DFQATT, CDR2 SNEGSKA, per germline (reference sequence). The CDR3 region has the DNA TGCAGTGCCGCTGCCCATTATGGGTCCTACGAGCAGTACTTC. It specifies CSAAAHYGSYEQYF.

This clonotype came up many times. The V call is TRBV20-1, the J call TRBJ2-2; D assignment may be TRBD1 or TRBD2 (6 bases each). The CDR3 has 13 amino acids. Germline V gives CDR1 DFQATT, CDR2 SNEGSKA (reference sequence). V gave up 5 bases and J gave up 7 bases, with 14 bases separating them. For the CDR3, the DNA is TGCAGTGCTGGGGGGCTACGAGGCGGGGAGCTGTTTTTT. Encoded protein: CSAGGLRGGELFF.

This clonotype was picked up many times. The V call is TRBV19, the J call TRBJ2-7; D possibly uses TRBD1 or TRBD2 (5 bases each). Germline V gives CDR1 LNHDA, CDR2 SQIVND (reference sequence). The CDR3 totals 15 residues. Trimming shortened V by 5 bases and J by 5 bases, and 19 bases separated the two germline ends. CDR3 sequence (DNA): TGTGCCAGTAGTCTTACGGGGAGCGAGGGGAACGAGCAGTACTTC. It is translated as CASSLTGSEGNEQYF. The full variable domain, rest sourced from reference TRBV19 and TRBJ2-7, is DGGITQSPKYLFRKEGQNVTLSCEQNLNHDAMYWYRQDPGQGLRLIYYSQIVNDFQKGDIAEGYSVSREKKESFPLTVTSAQKNPTAFYLCASSLTGSEGNEQYFGPGTRLTVT.